This is a list of T cell receptor beta chains from one sample in a study of CD4 T cell repertoires in COVID-19. TCRdb keeps only in-frame clones here, not all; method: immunoSEQ multiplex PCR. The data contain tens of thousands of clones, about nine tenths of them singletons. The sample consisted of central memory CD4+ T cells from blood, taken before the COVID-19 pandemic. These receptors all come from a human donor who had COVID-19. The CDR3 runs from the conserved cysteine through the conserved F or W. A D gene is named only where the DNA matches it firmly. A row's size may be missing; if present it is once, few, many or a size class.

>TRBV6-5|-|-|TRBJ2-2
CASSPRGTNTGELFF
TGTGCCAGCAGCCCACGGGGGACGAACACCGGGGAGCTGTTTTTT
>TRBV10-2|TRBD2|-|TRBJ2-2
CASRDPSGGELFF
TGCGCCAGCAGGGACCCTAGCGGCGGGGAGCTGTTTTTT
>TRBV5-1|-|-|TRBJ2-5
CASSLGDKPQETQYF
TGCGCCAGCAGCTTGGGCGACAAACCCCAAGAGACCCAGTACTTC
>TRBV7-2|-|-|TRBJ1-1
CASSFSVSNTEAFF
TGTGCCAGCAGCTTTAGTGTATCGAACACTGAAGCTTTCTTT
>TRBV6-5|TRBD1|-|TRBJ2-5
CASSSRTGYETQYF
TGTGCCAGCAGTTCAAGGACAGGGTACGAGACCCAGTACTTC
>TRBV7-2|-|-|TRBJ2-5
CASSLRQIIGPGTQYF
TGTGCCAGCAGCCTCCGCCAAATTATTGGTCCCGGGACCCAGTACTTC
>TRBV6-4|-|-|TRBJ2-1
CASSRESSYNEQFF
TGTGCCAGCAGTCGGGAGTCCTCCTACAATGAACAGTTCTTC
>TRBV23-1|-|-|TRBJ2-2
CASSQGQNLNANTGELFF
TGCGCCAGCAGTCAAGGGCAGAACCTCAATGCGAACACCGGGGAGCTGTTTTTT
>TRBV29-1|TRBD2|once|TRBJ2-1
CSVAHSGRAYNEQFF
TGCAGCGTTGCACATAGCGGGAGGGCCTACAATGAGCAGTTCTTC
>TRBV6-1|-|-|TRBJ1-2
CASSSTGTYGYTF
TGTGCCAGCAGTTCTACAGGGACATATGGCTACACCTTC
>TRBV27|-|-|TRBJ2-7
CASTPTTAQGSYEQYF
TGTGCCAGCACCCCCACCACGGCCCAGGGTTCCTACGAGCAGTACTTC
>TRBV9|-|-|TRBJ1-3
CASTRSPQFSGNTIYF
TGTGCCAGCACCCGTTCGCCACAGTTCTCTGGAAACACCATATATTTT
>TRBV19|-|once|TRBJ2-5
CASSIVGGRFQETQYF
TGTGCCAGTAGTATAGTGGGGGGAAGGTTCCAAGAGACCCAGTACTTC
>TRBV7-2|TRBD2|-|TRBJ2-7
CASSLGAGGAYEQYF
TGTGCCAGCAGCTTAGGAGCGGGGGGCGCCTACGAGCAGTACTTC
>TRBV5-4|TRBD2|-|TRBJ2-5
CASSLDPAGGRETQYF
TGTGCCAGCAGCTTGGATCCAGCGGGGGGGCGGGAGACCCAGTACTTC